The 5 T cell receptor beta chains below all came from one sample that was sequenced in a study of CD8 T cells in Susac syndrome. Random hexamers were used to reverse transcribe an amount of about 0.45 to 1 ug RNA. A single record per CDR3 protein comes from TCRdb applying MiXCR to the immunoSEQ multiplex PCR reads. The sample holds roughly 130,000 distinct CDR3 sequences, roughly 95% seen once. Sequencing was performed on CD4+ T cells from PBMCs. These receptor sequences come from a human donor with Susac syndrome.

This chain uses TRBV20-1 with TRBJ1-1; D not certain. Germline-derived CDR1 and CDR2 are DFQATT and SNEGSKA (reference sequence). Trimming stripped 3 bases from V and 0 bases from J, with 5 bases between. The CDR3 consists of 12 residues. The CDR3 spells CSASWLNTEAFF. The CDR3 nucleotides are TGCAGTGCTAGTTGGCTGAACACTGAAGCTTTCTTT.

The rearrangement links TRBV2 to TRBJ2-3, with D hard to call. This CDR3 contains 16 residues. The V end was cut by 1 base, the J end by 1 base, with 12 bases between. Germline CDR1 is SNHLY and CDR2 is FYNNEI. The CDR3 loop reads CASSEEVRLGTDTQYF. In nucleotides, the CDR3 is TGTGCCAGCAGTGAAGAAGTCCGGCTCGGCACAGATACGCAGTATTTT. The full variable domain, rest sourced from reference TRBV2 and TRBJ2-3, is EPEVTQTPSHQVTQMGQEVILRCVPISNHLYFYWYRQILGQKVEFLVSFYNNEISEKSEIFDDQFSVERPDGSNFTLKIRSTKLEDSAMYFCASSEEVRLGTDTQYFGPGTRLTVL.

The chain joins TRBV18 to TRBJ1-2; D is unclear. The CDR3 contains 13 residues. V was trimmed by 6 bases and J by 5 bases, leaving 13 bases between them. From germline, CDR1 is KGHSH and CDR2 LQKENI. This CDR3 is CASSPTTSYGYTF. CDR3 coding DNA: TGTGCCAGCTCGCCGACAACCTCGTATGGCTACACCTTC.

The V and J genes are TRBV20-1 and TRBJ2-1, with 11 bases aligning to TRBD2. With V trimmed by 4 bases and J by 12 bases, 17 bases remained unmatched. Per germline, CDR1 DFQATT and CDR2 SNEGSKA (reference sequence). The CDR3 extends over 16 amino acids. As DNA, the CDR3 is TGCAGTGCTAAGAAGGGCGGGACTAGCGGACTCAGGGGGCAGTTCTTC. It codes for CSAKKGGTSGLRGQFF.

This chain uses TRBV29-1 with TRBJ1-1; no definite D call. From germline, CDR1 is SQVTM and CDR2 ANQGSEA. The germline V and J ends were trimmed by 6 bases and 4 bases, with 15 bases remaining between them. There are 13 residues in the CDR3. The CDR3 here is CSVTGISPTEAFF. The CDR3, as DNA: TGCAGCGTGACGGGCATCAGCCCCACTGAAGCTTTCTTT.